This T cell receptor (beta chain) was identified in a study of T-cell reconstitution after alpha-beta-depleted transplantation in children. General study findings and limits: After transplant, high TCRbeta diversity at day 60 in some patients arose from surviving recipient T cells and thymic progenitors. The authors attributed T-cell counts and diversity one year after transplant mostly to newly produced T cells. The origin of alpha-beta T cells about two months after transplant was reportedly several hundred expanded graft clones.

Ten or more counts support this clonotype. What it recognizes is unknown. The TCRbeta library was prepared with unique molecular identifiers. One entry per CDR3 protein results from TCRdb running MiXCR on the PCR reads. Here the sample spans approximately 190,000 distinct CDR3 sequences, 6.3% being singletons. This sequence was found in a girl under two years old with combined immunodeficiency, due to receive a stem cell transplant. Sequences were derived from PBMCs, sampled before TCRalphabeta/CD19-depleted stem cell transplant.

CDR3 coding DNA: TGTGCCATCAGCGGACAGGGGAACTGGGGCGCTGAAGCTTTCTTT. It is translated as CAISGQGNWGAEAFF. V usage is TRBV10-3 and J usage is TRBJ1-1, with 9 positions matching TRBD1. CDR3 length: 15 amino acids. The germline V gene has CDR1 ENHRY and CDR2 SYGVKD. V gave up 6 bases and J gave up 6 bases; unmatched junction bases: 11.